This entry features one T cell receptor (beta chain) sequence. These data are taken from a study of blood T cell repertoires in COVID-19. Study-wide context: Nucleic acid was either cDNA or gDNA, and it came from T cells, B-cell-depleted T cells, or PBMCs.

In the study's own analysis: Reference gene primer amplification yielded estimated nucleated cell counts. The data were produced by immunoSEQ multiplex PCR, yet TCRdb's version contains in-frame clones alone and is incomplete. That table gives V, J and clone size, and the DNA gave D and trimming. This sample carries around 370,000 clones, around 89% of them seen once, and the ten largest clones take about 6.8%. Losses at the gene ends were 7 bases for V and 6 bases for J; bases not matched to a gene: 6. Germline values: CDR1 MDHEN, CDR2 SYDVKM. This CDR3 is 14 amino acids long. The sequenced sample was peripheral blood. This TCR came from a man aged 18 to 30 with active or convalescent COVID-19. This chain uses TRBV28 with TRBJ1-5; TRBD1 matches 10 bases. The CDR3 bases are TGTGCCAGCAATTCCGGGACAGGGGCTCAGCCCCAGCATTTT. Its translation: CASNSGTGAQPQHF.